One and the same sample provided the 29 T cell receptor beta chains below, sequenced in a study of cytomegalovirus exposure and HLA in healthy donors. The protocol was immunoSEQ multiplex PCR, while the TCRdb copy is restricted to in-frame clones and leaves out a portion. The sample lists more than 250,000 clones, 86% seen once, with about 0.91% in the top ten. The sample consisted of PBMCs. These receptors all come from a woman younger than 30 in good health and CMV-seronegative.

The chain is built from TRBV2 and TRBJ2-7; 8 positions agree with TRBD2. CDR1 is SNHLY, CDR2 FYNNEI, per germline. The CDR3 is 16 amino acids. Unmatched junction bases numbered 7, after V lost 2 bases and J lost 1 base. This CDR3 is CASSEIGRAYSYEQYF. The CDR3 coding sequence is TGTGCCAGCAGTGAAATCGGGAGGGCCTATTCCTACGAGCAGTACTTC.

The sample holds a few counts of this clone. The chain uses TRBV6-5 and TRBJ2-7; TRBD2 is a possible D gene (6 bases). V was shortened by 2 bases and J by 0 bases, with 8 bases between the two germline ends. The CDR3 extends over 14 amino acids. Looked up from germline, CDR1 is MNHEY and CDR2 is SVGAGI. This CDR3 is CASSYGGVSYEQYF. The CDR3 DNA follows: TGTGCCAGCAGTTACGGCGGGGTCTCCTACGAGCAGTACTTC.

The chain joins TRBV5-1 to TRBJ1-1; TRBD1 matches 9 bases. With V trimmed by 4 bases and J by 1 base, 8 bases remained unmatched. CDR1 is SGHRS, CDR2 YFSETQ, per germline. The length of the CDR3 is 16 residues. DNA for the CDR3: TGCGCCAGCAGCCCCGGGACAGGGACTCCGAACACTGAAGCTTTCTTT. Residues: CASSPGTGTPNTEAFF.

The rearrangement joins TRBV29-1 to TRBJ2-1; TRBD2 agrees at 11 bases. CDR1 SQVTM and CDR2 ANQGSEA come from the germline V gene. The CDR3 has 14 amino acids. V was pared by 7 bases and J by 3 bases, with 5 bases of the junction left unmatched. The CDR3 DNA reads as TGCAGCGCTCTGACTAGCGGGAACTACAATGAGCAGTTCTTC. Protein sequence: CSALTSGNYNEQFF.

Only one count was recorded for this clone. The rearrangement links TRBV9 to TRBJ2-5; 8 nucleotides agree with TRBD2. Germline loops: CDR1 SGDLS, CDR2 YYNGEE. The V and J ends lost 3 bases and 2 bases, in that order; junction bases with no gene match: 6. The CDR3 sequence is 15 residues long. The CDR3 region has the DNA TGTGCCAGCAGCGGGTATAGCGGGGTACAAGAGACCCAGTACTTC. Protein: CASSGYSGVQETQYF.

This clone was detected only a few times. This chain links TRBV9 with TRBJ2-7; D remains unclear. The germline V gene encodes CDR1 SGDLS and CDR2 YYNGEE. With 0 bases removed from V and 0 bases from J, the gap between germline ends came to 10 bases. This CDR3 has 15 residues. CDR3 coding DNA: TGTGCCAGCAGCGTAGGGGCAGCCAACTCCTACGAGCAGTACTTC. Residues: CASSVGAANSYEQYF.

V is TRBV4-2 and J is TRBJ1-2, with TRBD1 matching 7 bases. Germline V lookup: CDR1 LGHNA, CDR2 YNFKEQ. The CDR3 length is 17 residues. V lost 0 bases, J lost 6 bases, and 13 bases stayed unmatched. The CDR3 is CASSQDQGVISRDGYTF. In nucleotides, the CDR3 is TGTGCCAGCAGCCAAGACCAGGGGGTGATAAGCAGGGATGGCTACACCTTC.

This rearrangement joins TRBV7-3 to TRBJ2-5, with a tentative D call TRBD1 (5 bases). From germline, CDR1 is SGHTA and CDR2 FQGTGA. Trimming pared 5 bases from V and 2 bases from J, leaving 9 bases between. This CDR3 contains 13 residues. The DNA of the CDR3 is TGTGCCAGCAGCATGACAGCTCAAGAGACCCAGTACTTC. It encodes CASSMTAQETQYF.

This chain uses TRBV27 with TRBJ2-3, with a weak D call TRBD2 (6 bases). Germline lookup yields CDR1 MNHEY and CDR2 SMNVEV (reference sequence). V shed 8 bases and J shed 5 bases, with 17 bases lying between them. This CDR3 contains 14 residues. CDR3: CASARRRAQDTQYF. The CDR3 DNA reads TGTGCCAGCGCAAGGCGGAGGGCCCAAGATACGCAGTATTTT.

Written as DNA, the CDR3 is TGCGCCAGCAGCCAAGGGGTGCAGGGGGCTGAGACCCAGTACTTC. Its translation: CASSQGVQGAETQYF. V gene TRBV4-3 combines with J gene TRBJ2-5; 8 positions match TRBD1. Germline loops: CDR1 LGHNA, CDR2 YSLEER. J was trimmed by 5 bases and V by 1 base; bases with no gene match: 6. The CDR3 contains 15 residues.

The chain joins TRBV18 to TRBJ2-1; unclear D gene. CDR1 is KGHSH and CDR2 is LQKENI in the germline V gene. Trimming stripped 6 bases from V and 4 bases from J, with 13 bases between. The CDR3 runs 14 residues. This CDR3 reads CASSGGGEYNEQFF. CDR3 sequence (DNA): TGTGCCAGCTCTGGTGGCGGAGAATACAATGAGCAGTTCTTC.

The chain links TRBV28 to TRBJ1-5; D might be TRBD1 (5 bases). This CDR3 is built from 15 residues. The V end was cut by 4 bases, the J end by 7 bases, with 17 bases between. Per germline, CDR1 MDHEN and CDR2 SYDVKM. The CDR3 nucleotides are TGTGCCAGCAGTTATCTTCAGGGTCTGGAGCAGCCCCAGCATTTT. Its translation is CASSYLQGLEQPQHF.

The V and J genes are TRBV27 and TRBJ1-2, with unresolved D. Deletions cut 4 bases from V and 3 bases from J, with 9 bases between. Germline V gene data show CDR1 as MNHEY and CDR2 as SMNVEV (reference sequence). This CDR3 is built from 13 residues. The CDR3 nucleotides read TGTGCCAGCAGTTCGCAGGTGTACTATGGCTACACCTTC. It encodes CASSSQVYYGYTF.

The V and J genes are TRBV29-1 and TRBJ2-1; D is unclear. Per the germline V gene, CDR1 is SQVTM and CDR2 is ANQGSEA. The CDR3 is 14 amino acids. Trimming pared 2 bases from V and 0 bases from J, leaving 8 bases between. As DNA, the CDR3 is TGCAGCGTTGAACCCCCAATCTCCTACAATGAGCAGTTCTTC. This encodes CSVEPPISYNEQFF.

This clone was recorded a few times. The V and J genes are TRBV11-3 and TRBJ1-1; unclear D gene. CDR3 size: 12 residues. V was pared by 4 bases and J by 4 bases, with 7 bases between. CDR1 and CDR2 (germline): SGHNT, YENEEA. The CDR3 region is CASSSTGTEAFF. DNA for the CDR3: TGTGCCAGCAGCTCGACTGGCACTGAAGCTTTCTTT. Variable domain in full (rest from reference TRBV11-3 and TRBJ1-1): EAGVVQSPRYKIIEKKQPVAFWCNPISGHNTLYWYLQNLGQGPELLIRYENEEAVDDSQLPKDRFSAERLKGVDSTLKIQPAELGDSAVYLCASSSTGTEAFFGQGTRLTVV.

The CDR3 sequence: CASGDAGGRYSNQPQHF. CDR3 bases: TGTGCTAGTGGTGACGCAGGAGGACGGTATAGCAATCAGCCCCAGCATTTT. The chain has TRBV12-5 and TRBJ1-5, with D uncertain. The V and J ends lost 5 bases and 0 bases respectively, with 17 bases between them. The CDR3 spans 17 residues. Germline CDR1 is LGHNT and CDR2 is FRNRAP.

The CDR3 DNA is TGTGCCAGCAGTCTAGCGGTCGTAGATACGCAGTATTTT. Protein product: CASSLAVVDTQYF. The chain has TRBV2 and TRBJ2-3, with 7 bases identical to TRBD2. The CDR3 has 13 residues. V lost 5 bases to trimming and J lost 5 bases; unmatched junction nucleotides: 4. Germline V gene data show CDR1 as SNHLY and CDR2 as FYNNEI.

This chain uses TRBV6-1 with TRBJ2-5; 9 nucleotides agree with TRBD2. V gave up 8 bases and J gave up 5 bases; unmatched junction bases: 9. The CDR3 has 14 residues. CDR1 and CDR2 from the germline V gene are MNHNS and SASEGT. The CDR3 here is CASSEAGGFETQYF. CDR3 bases: TGTGCCAGCTCAGAAGCGGGAGGATTTGAGACCCAGTACTTC.

This rearrangement joins TRBV4-3 to TRBJ2-6; the D gene is possibly TRBD2 (7 bases). The CDR3 runs 21 residues. The ends were cut back, 0 bases at V and 1 base at J, with 22 bases in the middle. The germline gives CDR1 LGHNA, CDR2 YSLEER. For the CDR3, the DNA is TGCGCCAGCAGCCAAGATCCATTCGCGGGGGCGGGAGAATCTGGGGCCAACGTCCTGACTTTC. Translation gives CASSQDPFAGAGESGANVLTF.

The J gene is TRBJ2-1, the V gene TRBV5-1; 7 bases match TRBD1. Per the germline V gene, CDR1 is SGHRS and CDR2 is YFSETQ. The V gene end was trimmed by 0 bases and the J gene end by 8 bases; junction bases not matched to a gene: 11. The CDR3 has 16 residues. The CDR3 sequence: CASSLARGSRGDEQFF. In DNA form, the CDR3 reads TGCGCCAGCAGCTTGGCCAGGGGGAGTAGAGGAGATGAGCAGTTCTTC.

In regard to this clone: The junction and the germline gene differ at one end; a read error may be behind it. The chain links TRBV6-1 to TRBJ2-7; TRBD2 might be the D (5 bases). This CDR3 region has 11 residues. CDR1 and CDR2 (germline): MNHNS, SASEGT. The DNA for the CDR3 is TGTGCCAGCACCACTCAGACTATTTGGGGTTTC. Translation gives CASTTQTIWGF.

The chain couples TRBV5-1 to TRBJ2-1, with 9 bases fitting TRBD2. CDR1 SGHRS and CDR2 YFSETQ come from the germline V gene. Trimming took 0 bases from V and 6 from J; bases not matched to a gene: 4. CDR3 length: 15 amino acids. The CDR3 spells CASSLVGSGGNEQFF. The CDR3 DNA reads as TGCGCCAGCAGCTTGGTCGGTAGCGGGGGCAATGAGCAGTTCTTC.

The gene calls are TRBV19 and TRBJ1-2; D might be TRBD1 (6 bases). Germline CDR1 is LNHDA and CDR2 is SQIVND (reference sequence). Trimming stripped 3 bases from V and 1 base from J, with 9 bases between. CDR3 size: 14 residues. CDR3 region: CASSIRTVNYGYTF. CDR3 nucleotides: TGTGCCAGTAGTATTAGGACAGTTAACTATGGCTACACCTTC.

This clone was picked up one time. CDR3 in amino acids: CASSLDNQETQYF. The CDR3 DNA follows: TGTGCCAGCAGCTTAGATAACCAAGAGACCCAGTACTTC. J is TRBJ2-5 and V is TRBV7-2; D not certain. Germline-derived CDR1 and CDR2 are SGHTA and FQGNSA. The length of the CDR3 is 13 residues. Trimming stripped 1 base from V and 0 bases from J, with 3 bases between.

This chain connects TRBV11-3 to TRBJ2-1; 9 bases fit TRBD2. CDR1 is SGHNT and CDR2 is YENEEA in the germline V gene. The CDR3 totals 17 residues. The ends lost 0 bases at V and 0 bases at J; junction bases unmatched: 3. The CDR3 DNA reads as TGTGCCAGCAGCTTAGAGCTAGCGGGAAGCTCCTACAATGAGCAGTTCTTC. Protein: CASSLELAGSSYNEQFF.

The chain carries TRBV5-1 and TRBJ1-3; 7 bases line up with TRBD1. From germline, CDR1 is SGHRS and CDR2 YFSETQ. The CDR3 extends over 14 amino acids. The V segment lost 4 bases and the J segment 3 bases; nucleotides outside the gene matches: 4. The DNA of the CDR3 is TGCGCCAGCAGCGTCGGGACAGATGGAAACACCATATATTTT. It specifies CASSVGTDGNTIYF.

This chain connects TRBV10-3 to TRBJ2-2, with D maybe TRBD2 (6 bases). The germline V and J ends were trimmed by 4 bases and 3 bases, with 9 bases remaining between them. The CDR3 spans 14 residues. Per germline, CDR1 ENHRY and CDR2 SYGVKD. The CDR3 nucleotides are TGTGCCATCAGTGTTAAGCGGGACACCGGGGAGCTGTTTTTT. Amino acids: CAISVKRDTGELFF.

The rearrangement joins TRBV6-1 to TRBJ1-2; D not certain. V shed 6 bases and J shed 5 bases, with 19 bases lying between them. Germline V lookup: CDR1 MNHNS, CDR2 SASEGT. The length of the CDR3 is 15 residues. DNA of the CDR3: TGTGCCAGCAGCAAGGAGGTCATCGGAGGGTATGGCTACACCTTC. Translation gives CASSKEVIGGYGYTF.

This sequence joins TRBV7-2 and TRBJ2-7; possible D gene TRBD2, 5 bases. V lost 3 bases to trimming and J lost 1 base, with 13 bases between them. CDR1 and CDR2 (germline): SGHTA, FQGNSA. The length of the CDR3 is 15 residues. In DNA form, the CDR3 reads TGTGCCAGCAGCTTGTTTCGAGCGGCGTCCTACGAGCAGTACTTC. Residues: CASSLFRAASYEQYF.